The source of this T cell receptor beta chain is a study of Ad26.COV2.S vaccination and SARS-CoV-2 variants. Across the whole study: In the study, Ad26.COV2.S was injected intramuscularly once, or twice 56 days apart.

Per germline, CDR1 LGHNA and CDR2 YSLEER. The CDR3 extends over 16 amino acids. V was clipped by 1 base and J by 5 bases, with 18 bases between them. Overall study findings and caveats: Substantial post-vaccination breadth of spike-specific CD8+ and CD4+ T cell responses was reported.

The assay was immunoSEQ multiplex PCR, and TCRdb's table has in-frame clones only and misses some. This table has some 450,000 clones, 90% appearing once. Comments on this clone: Antigen: not known.

Treatment specified: 19 received Ad26.COV2.S at low or high dose, single or two shots; 5 received placebo; per-sample allocation not given. Sampling occurred on day 63 after the first vaccine or placebo injection. As its vector, the vaccine had Ad26, which expressed Wuhan-strain SARS-CoV-2 spike. This receptor was identified in a person aged 18 to 59 who received the Ad26.COV2.S COVID-19 vaccine or a placebo. The specimen comprised peripheral blood, sampled in a trial of Ad26.COV2.S vaccine versus placebo. This rearrangement joins TRBV4-3 to TRBJ2-7; no clear D gene. The DNA for the CDR3 is TGCGCCAGCAGCCAAGCCTCTTCACCGCTACCACACGAGCAGTACTTC. Translating it yields CASSQASSPLPHEQYF.